These T cell receptor beta chains were read from a single sample in a study of T cell repertoires and HLA-DP antigens. No antigen is known for these receptors. Method: immunoSEQ multiplex PCR; TCRdb's copy keeps in-frame clones and lacks some. This sample has around 90,000 clones; more than 75% occur once, and the top ten carry about 1.7%. The sample comprised CD4+ T cells from PBMCs. These receptors all come from a man aged 45-65 years in good health and CMV-seronegative. Both conserved end residues are part of each CDR3.

cdr3_aa	cdr3_length	v_call	j_call
CASSEKITGTRSGELFF	17	TRBV4-1	TRBJ2-2
CASSPAGETQYF	12	TRBV6-5	TRBJ2-5
CASSQGGAGGGRDAQYF	17	TRBV4-1	TRBJ2-3
CASSQGGSNQPQHF	14	TRBV2	TRBJ1-5
CASRLGIDEQFF	12	TRBV27	TRBJ2-1
CASSPPGLADSYEQYF	16	TRBV28	TRBJ2-7
CAWSENRVSRAFF	13	TRBV30	TRBJ1-1
CASSEGSKREAFF	13	TRBV18	TRBJ1-1
CASSLGQGASQPQHF	15	TRBV11-2	TRBJ1-5
CASSLEPGQGSSPLHF	16	TRBV7-2	TRBJ1-6
CASSSRQGVTDTQYF	15	TRBV11-2	TRBJ2-3
CASSEGGGRGEKLFF	15	TRBV4-3	TRBJ1-4
CASSPPGTSGEQFF	14	TRBV6-4	TRBJ2-1
CASSNTGNEQYF	12	TRBV6-1	TRBJ2-7